This T cell receptor (beta chain) was obtained from a study of blood T cell repertoires in acute mononucleosis. The study's findings and limits: About 10% of acute clonotypes persisted and formed most of the response.

Using immunoSEQ multiplex PCR, the repertoire was profiled, and TCRdb retains in-frame clones only, with some absent. The sample lists several thousand clones; approximately 26% were seen once. Time point of the sample: acute infectious mononucleosis, at clinical presentation within 2 weeks of symptom onset (visit 1). Points on this clone: Compared with germline, one end of the junction differs, possibly owing to a read error.

The CDR3 contains 13 residues. Looked up from germline, CDR1 is SGHAT and CDR2 is FQNNGV. The source is a young woman with infectious mononucleosis caused by EBV. The chain recombines TRBV11-2 with TRBJ2-1; D is unclear. Sequencing used EBV YVL epitope tetramer+ CD8+ T cells sorted from PBMCs, obtained during acute infectious mononucleosis. Subset reported: CD8 T cells binding a tetramer with EBV BRLF1 109-117 peptide (YVL-BR). Here the CDR3 DNA reads TGTGCCGGCAGCTTCTTCCAGTTTAATGAGCAGTTCTTC. It specifies CAGSFFQFNEQFF.